This passage covers 26 T cell receptor beta chains from one sample sequenced in a study of T-cell memory formation after mild COVID-19. MiXCR, applied by TCRdb to the 5' RACE reads, yields one record per CDR3 protein. The sample shows 300,000 to 400,000 distinct CDR3 sequences, 25% to 30% of them seen only once. Sequenced: PBMCs or a T cell subset sorted from them (not recorded which). These receptors were collected from an adult woman who had mild COVID-19 (a few samples of this study predate the infection). Cell type and time point are not known.

This clonotype was seen only a few times. J is TRBJ1-1 and V is TRBV19, with unresolved D. Germline CDR1 reads LNHDA; CDR2 reads SQIVND (reference sequence). The CDR3 is 12 residues long. V was pared by 5 bases and J by 9 bases, with 13 bases between. This CDR3 reads CASSYRALKAFF. In DNA form, the CDR3 reads TGTGCCAGTAGTTACCGGGCCCTAAAAGCTTTCTTT. Full variable domain (rest looked up from reference TRBV19 and TRBJ1-1): DGGITQSPKYLFRKEGQNVTLSCEQNLNHDAMYWYRQDPGQGLRLIYYSQIVNDFQKGDIAEGYSVSREKKESFPLTVTSAQKNPTAFYLCASSYRALKAFFGQGTRLTVV.

J is TRBJ2-1 and V is TRBV7-9; 9 bases are a match to TRBD2. Losses at the gene ends were 5 bases for V and 5 bases for J; bases not matched to a gene: 7. The CDR3 spans 15 residues. The germline CDR1 and CDR2 sequences are SEHNR and FQNEAQ (reference sequence). The CDR3 is CASSELAGSDNEQFF. The CDR3 coding sequence is TGTGCCAGCAGCGAACTAGCGGGCTCTGACAATGAGCAGTTCTTC.

The chain links TRBV7-2 to TRBJ2-7; D is uncertain. With 7 bases removed from V and 0 bases from J, the gap between germline ends came to 16 bases. The germline V gene encodes CDR1 SGHTA and CDR2 FQGNSA. This CDR3 spans 15 amino acids. The CDR3 DNA sequence: TGTGCCAGCACCCTTACCAGGCGGAGCTCCTACGAGCAGTACTTC. Its protein product is CASTLTRRSSYEQYF.

This clonotype has only a few counts. J is TRBJ2-1 and V is TRBV5-1; 9 nucleotides match TRBD2. The CDR3 covers 15 residues. CDR1 SGHRS and CDR2 YFSETQ come from the germline V gene. Trimming cost V 0 bases and J 6 bases; bases outside gene matches: 4. CDR3 amino acids: CASSLGFSGSNEQFF. CDR3 nucleotide sequence: TGCGCCAGCAGCTTGGGGTTTAGCGGGAGCAATGAGCAGTTCTTC. Combining the CDR3 with reference TRBV5-1 and TRBJ2-1 gives the whole variable domain KAGVTQTPRYLIKTRGQQVTLSCSPISGHRSVSWYQQTPGQGLQFLFEYFSETQRNKGNFPGRFSGRQFSNSRSEMNVSTLELGDSALYLCASSLGFSGSNEQFFGPGTRLTVL.

This chain connects TRBV25-1 to TRBJ1-5; D is unresolved. The germline V gene encodes CDR1 MGHDK and CDR2 SYGVNS. Between the trimmed V and J ends, which lost 3 bases and 7 bases, there was a span of 10 bases. CDR3 length: 13 residues. CDR3 amino acids: CASSEGPRQPQHF. The CDR3 region has the DNA TGTGCCAGCAGTGAGGGTCCTAGGCAGCCCCAGCATTTT.

This clonotype was counted a few times. The rearrangement joins TRBV7-8 to TRBJ2-7, with TRBD1 as a possible D gene (5 bases). The CDR3 sequence is 13 residues long. V gave up 7 bases and J gave up 2 bases, with 12 bases separating them. CDR1 and CDR2 (germline): SGHVS, FQNEAQ. The CDR3 DNA reads as TGTGCCAGCAACACAGGTACAGCCTACGAGCAGTACTTC. It codes for CASNTGTAYEQYF.

This clonotype was seen a few times. The chain combines TRBV5-1 with TRBJ2-1, with 7 bases matching TRBD1. The CDR3 runs to 15 residues. V gave up 3 bases and J gave up 2 bases; unmatched junction bases: 5. Germline CDR1 is SGHRS and CDR2 is YFSETQ. The CDR3 spells CASSSGDSTYNEQFF. Written as DNA, the CDR3 is TGCGCCAGCAGCTCAGGGGACAGCACCTACAATGAGCAGTTCTTC.

The chain recombines TRBV6-5 with TRBJ1-1; weak D call: TRBD1 (6 bases). The CDR3 is 15 amino acids. CDR1 MNHEY and CDR2 SVGAGI come from the germline V gene. V lost 6 bases to trimming and J lost 3 bases, with 17 bases between them. CDR3: CASSRIAGGDTEAFF. For the CDR3, the DNA is TGTGCCAGCAGCCGAATTGCGGGGGGCGACACTGAAGCTTTCTTT.

This sequence joins TRBV4-2 and TRBJ2-3; 10 nucleotides match TRBD2. This CDR3 contains 18 residues. V dropped 0 bases and J dropped 4; count of bases not matched to a gene: 10. Per germline, CDR1 LGHNA and CDR2 YNFKEQ. CDR3 sequence reads: CASSQERSGGAMPDTQYF. In DNA form, the CDR3 reads TGTGCCAGCAGCCAAGAGAGAAGCGGGGGGGCTATGCCAGATACGCAGTATTTT.

The chain recombines TRBV20-1 with TRBJ1-1; no clear D. With 5 bases removed from V and 0 bases from J, the gap between germline ends came to 13 bases. The CDR3 spans 14 residues. Per germline, CDR1 DFQATT and CDR2 SNEGSKA (reference sequence). CDR3 sequence reads: CSAVPRNLNTEAFF. The CDR3 DNA reads as TGCAGTGCTGTCCCCAGGAATCTGAACACTGAAGCTTTCTTT.

This clonotype was found a few times. The chain has TRBV4-2 and TRBJ2-2; D possibly matches TRBD1 or TRBD2 (5 bases each). Trimming took 1 base from V and 5 from J, leaving 14 bases between them. Germline CDR1 is LGHNA and CDR2 is YNFKEQ. The CDR3 is 16 amino acids. For the CDR3, the DNA is TGTGCCAGCAGCCAAGTGGGTTTCGAGGGGACCGGGGAGCTGTTTTTT. Translation gives CASSQVGFEGTGELFF.

The chain carries TRBV7-9 and TRBJ1-1; no clear D gene. V lost 6 bases to trimming and J lost 8 bases, with 7 bases between them. The V gene's germline CDR1 is SEHNR and CDR2 FQNEAQ (reference sequence). The CDR3 loop spans 10 amino acids. Here the CDR3 reads CASRLTEAFF. Here the CDR3 DNA reads TGTGCCAGCAGACTTACCGAAGCTTTCTTT.

A few counts support this clonotype. The V gene is TRBV24-1, the J gene TRBJ2-7, with 7 bases fitting TRBD1. Unmatched junction bases numbered 5, after V lost 4 bases and J lost 0 bases. The CDR3 contains 15 residues. Germline values: CDR1 KGHDR, CDR2 SFDVKD. The CDR3 is CATSEAGTVSYEQYF. CDR3 nucleotide sequence: TGTGCCACCAGTGAGGCCGGGACAGTCTCCTACGAGCAGTACTTC.

The chain recombines TRBV7-2 with TRBJ1-2, with D possibly TRBD1 on 6 matching bases. CDR1 SGHTA and CDR2 FQGNSA come from the germline V gene. Deletions cut 4 bases from V and 4 bases from J, with 13 bases between. The CDR3 contains 14 residues. DNA for the CDR3: TGTGCCAGCAGCTCCGGCAGGGGTAGCTATGGCTACACCTTC. The encoded protein is CASSSGRGSYGYTF.

The chain couples TRBV28 to TRBJ2-4; D not resolved. The CDR3 is 15 residues long. CDR1 and CDR2 (germline): MDHEN, SYDVKM. V shed 2 bases and J shed 4 bases, with 12 bases lying between them. As DNA, the CDR3 is TGTGCCAGCAGTTTAAGTACACCCCCTAAAAACATTCAGTACTTC. Translating it yields CASSLSTPPKNIQYF.

This clonotype showed up just a few times. This chain connects TRBV9 to TRBJ1-2, with 8 bases identical to TRBD1. There are 12 residues in the CDR3. The trim removed 3 bases at V and 8 bases at J, leaving 3 bases unmatched. Germline assignment: CDR1 SGDLS and CDR2 YYNGEE. CDR3 loop: CASSETGEGYTF. The CDR3 nucleotides read TGTGCCAGCAGCGAGACAGGGGAAGGCTACACCTTC.

This clonotype was seen at least ten times. J is TRBJ2-2 and V is TRBV4-3, with TRBD2 matching over 11 bases. Trimming at V came to 4 bases and at J to 1 base, leaving 8 bases not matched to a gene. Germline V gives CDR1 LGHNA, CDR2 YSLEER. The CDR3 sequence is 18 residues long. Here the CDR3 DNA reads TGCGCCAGCAGCCGCTACTTGGGGACTAGCGGGAACACCGGGGAGCTGTTTTTT. Encoded protein: CASSRYLGTSGNTGELFF.

The table lists this clonotype with many counts. This chain links TRBV20-1 with TRBJ2-2; 8 bases line up with TRBD2. The V segment lost 3 bases and the J segment 5 bases; nucleotides outside the gene matches: 8. Germline V CDR1 and CDR2: DFQATT, SNEGSKA (reference sequence). This CDR3 spans 15 amino acids. CDR3 nucleotide sequence: TGCAGTGCTAGGGCCAGCGGGAGAGGGACCGGGGAGCTGTTTTTT. Encoded protein: CSARASGRGTGELFF.

The table lists this clonotype with a few counts. The V gene is TRBV12-3 or TRBV12-4, the J gene TRBJ1-5, with D perhaps matching TRBD1 (6 bases). The CDR3 runs 13 residues. V was shortened by 4 bases and J by 3 bases, with 7 bases between the two germline ends. CDR3 in amino acids: CASSWTDNQPQHF. The CDR3 nucleotides read TGTGCCAGCAGTTGGACAGACAATCAGCCCCAGCATTTT.

CDR3: CSAWTGSDEQYF. CDR3 in DNA: TGCAGTGCGTGGACAGGGTCGGACGAGCAGTACTTC. V is TRBV20-1 and J is TRBJ2-7; 8 bases match TRBD1. The CDR3 contains 12 residues. CDR1 DFQATT and CDR2 SNEGSKA come from the germline V gene (reference sequence). Unmatched junction bases numbered 6, after V lost 6 bases and J lost 5 bases.

This clonotype has a single count. This chain links TRBV6-5 with TRBJ2-2, with 9 bases fitting TRBD1. The CDR3 covers 16 residues. CDR1 is MNHEY and CDR2 is SVGAGI in the germline V gene. V shed 6 bases, J shed 3 bases, and the junction held 8 bases outside the gene matches. The CDR3 is CASSPIWTGDTGELFF. Written as DNA, the CDR3 is TGTGCCAGCAGCCCTATTTGGACAGGGGACACCGGGGAGCTGTTTTTT.

This chain joins TRBV18 and TRBJ1-1; D may be TRBD1 (5 bases). The V end lost 3 bases, the J end lost 11 bases, and 13 bases lay between the germline ends. This CDR3 comprises 12 residues. The germline V gene encodes CDR1 KGHSH and CDR2 LQKENI. The CDR3 DNA follows: TGTGCCAGCTCACCTCCGGGGGAGGAGGCTTTCTTT. This codes for CASSPPGEEAFF.

The gene calls are TRBV7-2 and TRBJ2-1; no reliable D call. Germline V gene data show CDR1 as SGHTA and CDR2 as FQGNSA. Trimming took off 7 bases at V and 5 bases at J, with 12 bases between the two ends. CDR3 size: 13 residues. The CDR3 DNA reads TGTGCCAGCACCTTCTACTTAAACAATGAGCAGTTCTTC. This sequence encodes CASTFYLNNEQFF.

Only a few counts were recorded for this clonotype. V usage is TRBV5-5 and J usage is TRBJ2-3; TRBD1 might be the D (5 bases). Germline V lookup: CDR1 SGHKS, CDR2 YYEKEE (reference sequence). The CDR3 totals 14 residues. Between the trimmed V and J ends, which lost 2 bases and 1 base, there was a span of 8 bases. The CDR3 DNA reads TGTGCCAGCAGCTTACAACAGGGCACAGATACGCAGTATTTT. Encoded protein: CASSLQQGTDTQYF.

This clonotype was seen only a few times. The chain uses TRBV29-1 and TRBJ2-3, with 8 bases matching TRBD1. Germline V gene data show CDR1 as SQVTM and CDR2 as ANQGSEA. The junction had 8 bases not matched to a gene; V was cut back by 7 bases and J by 5 bases. The CDR3 runs 13 residues. The CDR3 reads CSATGQVGDTQYF. The CDR3 DNA reads as TGCAGCGCCACGGGACAGGTCGGAGATACGCAGTATTTT.

V and J are TRBV24-1 and TRBJ2-1; the match to TRBD2 covers 9 bases. J lost 5 bases, V lost 0 bases, and 4 bases had no gene match. The CDR3 covers 16 residues. Germline assignment: CDR1 KGHDR and CDR2 SFDVKD. The CDR3 nucleotides are TGTGCCACCAGTGATTTGGGCCTAGCGGGGAACAATGAGCAGTTCTTC. Its translation: CATSDLGLAGNNEQFF.